This T cell receptor beta chain originates from a study of blood T cell repertoires in COVID-19 (dated by TCRdb to the early 2020s). About the investigation overall: Samples from collaborators originated in the United States, Italy and Spain and spanned both the acute and convalescent phases of COVID-19. The material from the prospective study consisted of cDNA or gDNA derived from T cells, B-cell-depleted T cells, or PBMCs. Deeply sampled blood TCRbeta repertoires from subjects exposed to, actively infected with, or recovered from COVID-19 were included in the dataset. Samples were obtained from the ongoing ImmuneRACE study (first 160 participants) and from over 1,000 subjects provided by 6 global collaborators. The repertoires were released in a freely available public database intended as a resource for research on the immune response to SARS-CoV-2. Where HLA class I and class II types were available, the types were taken from metadata supplied by the sample provider, not from assay-based typing. The sample metadata nearly always contained a de-identified subject ID, COVID-19 status, age in years and sex. What the study reported, not specific to this receptor: The amount of clinical and demographic metadata varied by source and participant and was provided uncurated.

TCRbeta CDR3 regions were amplified from genomic DNA using the immunoSEQ Assay, a bias-controlled multiplex PCR. In the original analysis: The number of nucleated cells in each sample was estimated from the amplification of reference gene primers within the assay. Sequence reads were collapsed and filtered to measure the absolute abundance of every unique TCRbeta CDR3 rearrangement. For each sample, productive Simpson clonality was calculated by taking the square root of Simpson's diversity index across productive rearrangements. TCRdb mirrors the immuneACCESS table, restricted to in-frame sequences. Some clones are absent from its copies; in checked studies, under half trace to an unresolved V gene, and the reason for the others is unknown. Clonal size and the V and J genes are those of that table, whereas D and trimming came from the DNA. In this sample the table shows about 260,000 clones, around 87% of which occur a single time. Approximately 2.2% of the sample comes from the top ten.

Collaborating institutions collected whole blood in K2EDTA tubes following their own protocols. For TCRbeta analysis, collaborators shipped samples in one of three forms: frozen whole blood, isolated PBMCs, or DNA extracted from either of those sample types. As concerns this clone: The target of this receptor is not known. Base qualities are not provided; no much larger clone lies one nucleotide away.

Unmatched junction bases come to 5, with V trimmed by 4 bases and J by 5 bases. Looking up the germline V gene yields CDR1 SGHTS and CDR2 YDEGEE. The cysteine opens and the phenylalanine closes a CDR3 of 15 amino acids. Only the CDR3 portion is preserved as DNA: 45 bases, with reading frame beginning at the first base. This receptor was identified in a woman in her forties or fifties with acute or convalescent COVID-19. The chain joins TRBV5-8 to TRBJ1-5, with 11 bases matching TRBD1. Sequenced: peripheral blood. The CDR3 corresponds to CASSDGQGADQPQHF. The DNA is TGTGCCAGCAGCGACGGACAGGGGGCCGATCAGCCCCAGCATTTT.